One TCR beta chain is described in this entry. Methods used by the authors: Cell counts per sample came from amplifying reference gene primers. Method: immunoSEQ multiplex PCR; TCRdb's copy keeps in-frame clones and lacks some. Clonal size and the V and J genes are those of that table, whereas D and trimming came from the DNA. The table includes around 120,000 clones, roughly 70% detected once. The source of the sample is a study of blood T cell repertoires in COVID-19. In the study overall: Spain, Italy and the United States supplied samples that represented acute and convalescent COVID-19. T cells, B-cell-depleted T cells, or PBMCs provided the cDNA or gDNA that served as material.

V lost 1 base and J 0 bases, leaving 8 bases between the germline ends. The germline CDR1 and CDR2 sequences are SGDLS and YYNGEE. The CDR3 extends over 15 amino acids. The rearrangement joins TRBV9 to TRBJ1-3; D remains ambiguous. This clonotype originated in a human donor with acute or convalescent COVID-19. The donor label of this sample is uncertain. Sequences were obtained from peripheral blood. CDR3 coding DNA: TGTGCCAGCAGCGTATGGGGAGCCTCTGGAAACACCATATATTTT. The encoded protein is CASSVWGASGNTIYF.